This passage covers 7 T cell receptor beta chains from one sample sequenced in a study of OX40 agonist ivuxolimab in advanced cancers. The table came from immunoSEQ multiplex PCR; TCRdb's copy has only in-frame clones and leaves some out. The sample has just over 90,000 clones; roughly 94% are singletons. Sequenced here: CD4+ or CD8+ T cells sorted from blood, sampled in a trial of the OX40 agonist ivuxolimab. These receptors were taken from an adult with an advanced solid tumor such as melanoma, head and neck, liver or kidney cancer.

The V and J genes are TRBV5-1 and TRBJ1-3; 7 bases fit TRBD1. V shed 4 bases and J 3 bases; nucleotides not matched to a gene: 7. This CDR3 spans 15 amino acids. Germline lookup yields CDR1 SGHRS and CDR2 YFSETQ. The CDR3 DNA reads as TGCGCCAGCAGCGGCGAGGGGGCTAATGGAAACACCATATATTTT. Translating gives CASSGEGANGNTIYF.

This clone was seen only once. The chain couples TRBV27 to TRBJ1-2, with no clear D. Germline V gene data show CDR1 as MNHEY and CDR2 as SMNVEV (reference sequence). CDR3 size: 16 residues. Trimming cost V 0 bases and J 4 bases, with 15 bases left between them. CDR3 amino acids: CASSLSSASYLYGYTF. DNA for the CDR3: TGTGCCAGCAGTTTATCGAGTGCTTCCTACCTCTATGGCTACACCTTC.

The V call is TRBV19, the J call TRBJ1-5; D is perhaps TRBD1 (5 bases). Trimming pared 6 bases from V and 4 bases from J, leaving 19 bases between. Per germline, CDR1 LNHDA and CDR2 SQIVND (reference sequence). This CDR3 has 16 residues. The CDR3 nucleotides read TGTGCCAGTAGCAGGGCGGCACCCAGCATAAATCAGCCCCAGCATTTT. Amino acids: CASSRAAPSINQPQHF.

The CDR3 region is CASSFGANEQFF. The DNA for the CDR3 is TGTGCCAGCAGTTTCGGTGCCAATGAGCAGTTCTTC. This sequence joins TRBV27 and TRBJ2-1, with D unclear. This CDR3 is built from 12 residues. Germline CDR1 MNHEY, CDR2 SMNVEV (reference sequence). V lost 3 bases, J lost 6 bases, and 6 bases lay in between.

The chain combines TRBV5-8 with TRBJ1-5; maybe TRBD1 (6 bases). Trimming removed 0 bases at V and 3 bases at J, with 13 bases between. The CDR3 loop spans 16 amino acids. In germline, CDR1 is SGHTS, CDR2 YDEGEE. The CDR3 nucleotides read TGTGCCAGCAGCTTGGAGGGGGATATCCCCAATCAGCCCCAGCATTTT. Its protein is CASSLEGDIPNQPQHF.

This chain joins TRBV5-6 and TRBJ2-1; TRBD2 agrees at 12 bases. CDR1 and CDR2 (germline): SGHDT, YYEEEE. V was clipped by 1 base and J by 3 bases; unmatched bases: 2. This CDR3 is built from 16 residues. The CDR3 loop reads CASSLPGLAGYNEQFF. CDR3 sequence (DNA): TGTGCCAGCAGCTTGCCGGGACTAGCGGGCTACAATGAGCAGTTCTTC.

The chain recombines TRBV6-1 with TRBJ1-1, with 8 bases matching TRBD1. Germline loops: CDR1 MNHNS, CDR2 SASEGT. The CDR3 has 15 residues. J was trimmed by 8 bases and V by 3 bases; bases with no gene match: 11. The CDR3 sequence: CASSDPDRVNKEAFF. CDR3 DNA sequence: TGTGCCAGCAGTGATCCGGACAGGGTGAATAAAGAAGCTTTCTTT.